This is a list of T cell receptor beta chains from one sample in a study of shared clonotypes between healthy human individuals. TCRdb's table, derived via immunoSEQ multiplex PCR, lists solely in-frame clones and lacks some. The sample has 550,000 to 850,000 clones, over 65% seen once. The sample comprised memory CD4+ T cells sorted from blood. The receptors shown here come from a woman aged 25 to 39 in good health. Each CDR3 is given with its conserved first and last residue. Each record gives: clone size, D gene, V gene, J gene, CDR3 DNA, CDR3 protein. The D gene is left open where the match is weak. Some rows mark clone size as missing; the rest say once, few, many or name a class of expanded clone.

>few|TRBD2|TRBV7-6|TRBJ2-5
TGTGCCAGCAGCTTAGTGGGTATTAGCGGGACGGAGACCCAGTACTTC
CASSLVGISGTETQYF
>-|TRBD2|TRBV29-1|TRBJ2-1
TGCAGCGTTGGTTCTGGGACTAGCGATGGGAAGCAGTTCTTC
CSVGSGTSDGKQFF
>-|TRBD1|TRBV10-1|TRBJ2-7
TGCGCCAGCAGCGGGACAGGGAGGTCCCACGAGCAGTACTTC
CASSGTGRSHEQYF
>-|TRBD1|TRBV6-6|TRBJ1-5
TGTGCCAGCAGTTCGAGCGGACAGGGTATTTGGCATTTT
CASSSSGQGIWHF
>many|TRBD1|TRBV2|TRBJ2-5
TGTGCCAGCAGTCCCGAGGGACAGGGTCAAGAGACCCAGTACTTC
CASSPEGQGQETQYF
>-|-|TRBV2|TRBJ1-2
TGTGCCAGCAGTGAAAAGGACGCCCCCTATGGCTACACCTTC
CASSEKDAPYGYTF
>-|TRBD1|TRBV29-1|TRBJ2-1
TGCAGCGTTGAAACCGGGACAGGGGCTTACAATGAGCAGTTCTTC
CSVETGTGAYNEQFF
>-|TRBD1|TRBV6-6|TRBJ1-2
TGTGCCAGCAGTTACTGGGGACAGGGGGCTAACTATGGCTACACCTTC
CASSYWGQGANYGYTF
>-|TRBD1|TRBV10-3|TRBJ2-5
TGTGCCATCAGTGAGCGGGGACAGGGGGAGACCCAGTACTTC
CAISERGQGETQYF
>-|TRBD1|TRBV5-1|TRBJ1-1
TGCGCCAGCAGTACCGGGACAGGGGGTATGGAGGCTTTCTTT
CASSTGTGGMEAFF
>-|-|TRBV11-2|TRBJ1-5
TGTGCCAGCAGCCTTTATAGCAATCAGCCCCAGCATTTT
CASSLYSNQPQHF
>-|-|TRBV2|TRBJ2-7
TGTGCCAGCAGGGACCCCGGGACGTACGGGTACGAGCAGTACTTC
CASRDPGTYGYEQYF
>-|TRBD1|TRBV5-1|TRBJ2-5
TGCGCCAGCAGCTTCTCGGGACAGGTGGTGCAAGAGACCCAGTACTTC
CASSFSGQVVQETQYF
>-|-|TRBV19|TRBJ2-7
TGTGCCAGTAGTTCTCCGGGTAGCGGTGTCTACGAGCAGTACTTC
CASSSPGSGVYEQYF
>-|TRBD2|TRBV28|TRBJ2-3
TGTGCCAGCGGGGCTAGCGGGAGGGCGTCTGATACGCAGTATTTT
CASGASGRASDTQYF
>-|-|TRBV9|TRBJ1-4
TGTGCCAGCAGCGTAGATAGCCGACCGCGTGAAAAACTGTTTTTT
CASSVDSRPREKLFF
>-|TRBD2|TRBV19|TRBJ2-7
TGTGCCACCCAACTAGCGGGCGGGGACGAGCAGTACTTC
CATQLAGGDEQYF
>-|TRBD1|TRBV11-2|TRBJ1-2
TGTGCCAGCAGCGCAGACAGGGCGGTAGGCTACACCTTC
CASSADRAVGYTF
>once|-|TRBV5-1|TRBJ2-3
TGCGCCAGCAGTGTCGGGGCCCTTGGCACAGATACGCAGTATTTT
CASSVGALGTDTQYF
>-|-|TRBV15|TRBJ2-1
TGTGCCACCAGCAGAGTAGGTGCGGGACAGCTCGGGGGGAACAATGAGCAGTTCTTC
CATSRVGAGQLGGNNEQFF
>-|-|TRBV18|TRBJ2-7
TGTGCCAGCTCACCACCAGCCGGGGCCGAGCAGTACTTC
CASSPPAGAEQYF
>-|-|TRBV7-8|TRBJ2-3
TGTGCCAGCAGCTACCGACAGGTTTTAACAGATACGCAGTATTTT
CASSYRQVLTDTQYF
>once|TRBD2|TRBV9|TRBJ2-1
TGTGCCAGCAGCGTAAGCGGGAGCTCCTACAATGAGCAGTTCTTC
CASSVSGSSYNEQFF
>-|TRBD1|TRBV10-3|TRBJ2-7
TGTGCCATCAGACCCGACAGGGGCGGTCAGCAGTACTTC
CAIRPDRGGQQYF